This TCR beta chain originates from a study of T cell responses to AZD1222 COVID-19 vaccine. Measured with immunoSEQ multiplex PCR; TCRdb has only the in-frame clones, and not every one. The sample lists 120,000 or so clones, about nine tenths occurring once. Germline values: CDR1 MNHEY, CDR2 SVGAGI. Trimming removed 6 bases from V and 8 bases from J, with 17 bases in between. The CDR3 length is 14 residues. This clonotype was sampled from an adult in good health. Material: peripheral blood, obtained on day 0 of AZD1222 vaccination. The rearrangement uses TRBV6-5 and TRBJ2-1; tentatively, D is TRBD1 (6 bases). CDR3 sequence reads: CASRLHRVNDEQFF. The CDR3 DNA reads as TGTGCCAGCAGACTTCACAGGGTTAACGATGAGCAGTTCTTC.